This T cell receptor (beta chain) was identified in a study of chemoradiotherapy in HPV16-positive cancers. Clones were sequenced by immunoSEQ multiplex PCR, and TCRdb holds only the in-frame ones, with some missing. Of roughly 34,000 clones in the sample, about 88% were seen once. The CDR3 sequence is 11 residues long. V lost 4 bases and J lost 5, with 6 bases in between. The germline gives CDR1 SGHDT, CDR2 YYEEEE. This TCR was sampled from a human donor with HPV-associated anogenital cancer. The chain links TRBV5-6 to TRBJ1-2; D remains unclear. The source material was blood, sampled from a patient who underwent chemoradiotherapy. The DNA for the CDR3 is TGTGCCAGCAGCACGTTGTATGGCTACACCTTC. As protein: CASSTLYGYTF.